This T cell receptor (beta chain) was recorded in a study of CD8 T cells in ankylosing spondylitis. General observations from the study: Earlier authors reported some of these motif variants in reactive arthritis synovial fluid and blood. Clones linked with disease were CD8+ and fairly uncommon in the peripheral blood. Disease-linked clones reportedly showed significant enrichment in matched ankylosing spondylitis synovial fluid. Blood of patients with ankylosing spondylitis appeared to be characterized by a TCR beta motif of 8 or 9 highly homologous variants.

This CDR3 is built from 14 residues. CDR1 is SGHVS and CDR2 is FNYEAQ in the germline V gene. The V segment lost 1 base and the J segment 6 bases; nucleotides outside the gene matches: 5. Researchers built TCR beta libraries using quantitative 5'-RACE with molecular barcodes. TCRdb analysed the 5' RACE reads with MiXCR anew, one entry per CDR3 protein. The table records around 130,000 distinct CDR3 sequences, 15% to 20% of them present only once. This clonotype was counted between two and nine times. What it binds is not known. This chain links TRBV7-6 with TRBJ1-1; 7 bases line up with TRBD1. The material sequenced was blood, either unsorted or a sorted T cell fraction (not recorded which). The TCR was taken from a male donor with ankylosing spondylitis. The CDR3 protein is CASSLGQGDAEAFF. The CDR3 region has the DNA TGTGCCAGCAGCTTAGGACAGGGAGATGCTGAAGCTTTCTTT.